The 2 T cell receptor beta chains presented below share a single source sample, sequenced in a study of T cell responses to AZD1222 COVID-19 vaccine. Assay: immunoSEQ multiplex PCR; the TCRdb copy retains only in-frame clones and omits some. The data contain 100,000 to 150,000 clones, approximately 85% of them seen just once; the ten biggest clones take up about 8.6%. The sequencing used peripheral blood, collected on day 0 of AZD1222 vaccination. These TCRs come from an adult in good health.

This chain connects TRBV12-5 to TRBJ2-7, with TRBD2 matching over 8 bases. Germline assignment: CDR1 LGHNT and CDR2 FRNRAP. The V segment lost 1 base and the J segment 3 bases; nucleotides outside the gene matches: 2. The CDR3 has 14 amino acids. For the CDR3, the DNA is TGTGCTAGTGGTTTGGAGCTAGCGGGCTACGAGCAGTACTTC. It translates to CASGLELAGYEQYF.

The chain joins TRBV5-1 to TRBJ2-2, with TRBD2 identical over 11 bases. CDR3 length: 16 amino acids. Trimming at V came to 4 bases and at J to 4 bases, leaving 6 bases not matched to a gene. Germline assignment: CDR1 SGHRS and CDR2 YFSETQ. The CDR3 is CASSPGTSGSTGELFF. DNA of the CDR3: TGCGCCAGCAGCCCTGGGACTAGCGGCAGCACCGGGGAGCTGTTTTTT.